This T cell receptor (beta chain) was captured in a study of T cells in Graves' hyperthyroidism and ophthalmopathy. The V gene lost 3 bases and the J gene lost 5 bases, with 13 bases spanning the gap. Per germline, CDR1 DFQATT and CDR2 SNEGSKA (reference sequence). The CDR3 totals 13 residues. TCR beta CDR3 regions were amplified from RNA transcripts. First-round RT-PCR targeting the TCR CDR3 was performed with the HTBI primer set. TCRdb analysed the multiplex PCR reads with MiXCR anew, one entry per CDR3 protein. The sample holds about 640,000 distinct CDR3 sequences, 13% to 15% seen once. This clonotype was sampled from a woman in her forties or fifties with Graves' ophthalmopathy. The chain couples TRBV20-1 to TRBJ2-5; D possibly uses TRBD1 or TRBD2 (6 bases each). Sequenced input: blood. The CDR3 DNA follows: TGCAGTGCTAGTACCCAGGGGAGGGAGACCCAGTACTTC. It yields the protein CSASTQGRETQYF.